This T cell receptor (beta chain) stems from a study of blood T cell repertoires in COVID-19. Across the study: Acute-phase and convalescent COVID-19 samples originated in the United States, Italy and Spain. T cells, B-cell-depleted T cells, or PBMCs supplied cDNA or gDNA.

Authors' processing steps: Reference gene primers were amplified, and this amplification served to estimate nucleated cell counts. Assay used: immunoSEQ multiplex PCR; TCRdb lists only in-frame clones, some missing. Clonal size and the V and J genes are those of that table, whereas D and trimming came from the DNA. Of 240,000 or so clones in the sample, around nine tenths were seen once. The length of the CDR3 is 15 residues. The V segment lost 0 bases and the J segment 1 base; nucleotides outside the gene matches: 0. Looked up from germline, CDR1 is SGHKS and CDR2 is YYEKEE (reference sequence). J is TRBJ1-5 and V is TRBV5-5; 8 bases are shared with TRBD1. The sequence derives from a middle-aged woman who had recovered from COVID-19. The sample comprised peripheral blood. The chain's CDR3 is CASSLGQGSNQPQHF. The CDR3 nucleotides are TGTGCCAGCAGCTTGGGACAGGGGAGCAATCAGCCCCAGCATTTT.